Each of the 29 T cell receptor beta chains below was sequenced from the same sample in a study of T cell responses to AZD1222 COVID-19 vaccine. Profiled with immunoSEQ multiplex PCR; TCRdb holds only in-frame clones, not every one. The sample has 85,000 to 130,000 clones, 89% seen once. This sample comprised peripheral blood, obtained on day 0 of AZD1222 vaccination. The receptors originated from an adult in good health.

The chain couples TRBV19 to TRBJ1-2; 7 bases align to TRBD1. The V segment lost 4 bases and the J segment 3 bases; nucleotides outside the gene matches: 8. The germline V gene has CDR1 LNHDA and CDR2 SQIVND (reference sequence). CDR3 size: 15 residues. The CDR3: CASSTTGSLDYGYTF. CDR3 sequence (DNA): TGTGCCAGTAGTACGACAGGGAGTTTAGACTATGGCTACACCTTC. The entire variable domain, with the rest obtained from reference TRBV19 and TRBJ1-2, is as follows: DGGITQSPKYLFRKEGQNVTLSCEQNLNHDAMYWYRQDPGQGLRLIYYSQIVNDFQKGDIAEGYSVSREKKESFPLTVTSAQKNPTAFYLCASSTTGSLDYGYTFGSGTRLTVV.

The chain uses TRBV20-1 and TRBJ1-2; TRBD1 might be the D (6 bases). The CDR3 loop spans 11 amino acids. CDR1 and CDR2 from the germline V gene are DFQATT and SNEGSKA (reference sequence). DNA for the CDR3: TGCATCTGTGGACAGAGCTATGGCTACACCTTC. It is translated as CICGQSYGYTF.

The chain has TRBV6-7 and TRBJ2-6; D assignment may be TRBD1 or TRBD2 (5 bases each). TRBV6-7 counts as an open reading frame of uncertain function. The V end was cut by 6 bases, the J end by 0 bases, with 15 bases between. The CDR3 consists of 17 residues. CDR3 residues: CASRTGALGSGANVLTF. The CDR3 DNA is TGTGCCAGCAGGACCGGGGCCCTCGGCTCTGGGGCCAACGTCCTGACTTTC.

The chain is built from TRBV9 and TRBJ2-3; D is perhaps TRBD2 (6 bases). V lost 2 bases to trimming and J lost 4 bases, with 11 bases between them. Germline values: CDR1 SGDLS, CDR2 YYNGEE. This CDR3 has 14 residues. CDR3 region: CASSVRSGPDTQYF. The CDR3 coding sequence is TGTGCCAGCAGCGTCCGGAGCGGGCCAGATACGCAGTATTTT.

DNA for the CDR3: TGTGCCAGCAGTTATTGGGGTGGCTACACCTTC. This codes for CASSYWGGYTF. The gene calls are TRBV6-5 and TRBJ1-2; the D is unclear. This CDR3 has 11 amino acids. From germline, CDR1 is MNHEY and CDR2 SVGAGI. Trimming left V 3 bases short and J 7 bases short, with 6 bases between.

The rearrangement joins TRBV15 to TRBJ2-1, with 9 nucleotides matching TRBD2. V gave up 3 bases and J gave up 10 bases; unmatched junction bases: 10. Per germline, CDR1 LNHNV and CDR2 YYDKDF (reference sequence). The CDR3 extends over 15 amino acids. The CDR3 nucleotides are TGTGCCACCAGCAGTTCGGCGGGGGGGCCGCGGGAGCAGTTCTTC. Protein sequence: CATSSSAGGPREQFF. The whole variable domain, remainder taken from reference TRBV15 and TRBJ2-1, is DAMVIQNPRYQVTQFGKPVTLSCSQTLNHNVMYWYQQKSSQAPKLLFHYYDKDFNNEADTPDNFQSRRPNTSFCFLDIRSPGLGDTAMYLCATSSSAGGPREQFFGPGTRLTVL.

J is TRBJ2-5 and V is TRBV6-5; no reliable D call. Germline-derived CDR1 and CDR2 are MNHEY and SVGAGI. Trimming cost V 7 bases and J 2 bases, with 11 bases left between them. CDR3 length equals 13 residues. The CDR3 nucleotides read TGTGCCAGCAAACGGGCTCGACAAGAGACCCAGTACTTC. The encoded protein is CASKRARQETQYF.

The chain uses TRBV9 and TRBJ1-1, with 7 positions matching TRBD1. The CDR3 runs 15 residues. CDR1 and CDR2 (germline): SGDLS, YYNGEE. V gave up 4 bases and J gave up 2 bases; unmatched junction bases: 8. The CDR3 loop reads CASSFRQGPNTEAFF. The CDR3 nucleotides read TGTGCCAGCAGCTTTAGACAGGGACCCAACACTGAAGCTTTCTTT.

This clone was seen only once. V and J are TRBV2 and TRBJ1-1; 9 nucleotides align to TRBD1. The CDR3 contains 13 residues. The V gene's germline CDR1 is SNHLY and CDR2 FYNNEI. V gave up 6 bases and J gave up 1 base; unmatched junction bases: 0. DNA for the CDR3: TGTGCCAGCAGACAGGGGGCGAACACTGAAGCTTTCTTT. It codes for CASRQGANTEAFF.

The chain joins TRBV7-9 to TRBJ1-2; D gene ambiguous. The CDR3 is made up of 15 amino acids. V was clipped by 2 bases and J by 2 bases, with 12 bases between them. Per germline, CDR1 SEHNR and CDR2 FQNEAQ (reference sequence). The CDR3 loop is CASSLFQQDNYGYTF. The CDR3 DNA follows: TGTGCCAGCAGCTTATTCCAGCAGGACAACTATGGCTACACCTTC.

V and J are TRBV6-1 and TRBJ2-7; possible D gene TRBD2, 7 bases. Deletions cut 0 bases from V and 3 bases from J, with 15 bases between. The CDR3 has 16 amino acids. The germline V gene has CDR1 MNHNS and CDR2 SASEGT. DNA of the CDR3: TGTGCCAGCAGTGAAGCTTCGGGGGGCACACTCTACGAGCAGTACTTC. It is translated as CASSEASGGTLYEQYF.

The CDR3 loop is CASQTELNTEAFF. The CDR3, as DNA: TGTGCCAGCCAGACCGAACTGAACACTGAAGCTTTCTTT. V and J are TRBV2 and TRBJ1-1; no clear D gene. There are 13 residues in the CDR3. V was shortened by 8 bases and J by 0 bases, with 10 bases between the two germline ends. Germline values: CDR1 SNHLY, CDR2 FYNNEI.

The chain joins TRBV7-9 to TRBJ2-7; D is perhaps TRBD1 or TRBD2 (5 bases each). This CDR3 contains 13 residues. V was pared by 3 bases and J by 6 bases, with 12 bases between. CDR1 is SEHNR, CDR2 FQNEAQ, per germline (reference sequence). CDR3 DNA sequence: TGTGCCAGCAGCTTTGAGGGGCCTGCCGAGCAGTACTTC. Encoded protein: CASSFEGPAEQYF.

CDR3 in DNA: TGTGCCAGCAGCAGAGGGAGGGTCACCTACGAGCAGTACTTC. Translating gives CASSRGRVTYEQYF. V is TRBV21-1 and J is TRBJ2-7; the D call TRBD2 from the table was never checked on the DNA. TRBV21-1 is tagged as a pseudogene. This CDR3 has 14 amino acids.

The rearrangement uses TRBV7-8 and TRBJ1-2; D remains unclear. Trimming pared 3 bases from V and 5 bases from J, leaving 16 bases between. The germline V gene has CDR1 SGHVS and CDR2 FQNEAQ. This CDR3 contains 15 residues. CDR3 amino acids: CASSFSAEALYGYTF. The CDR3 coding sequence is TGTGCCAGCAGCTTTTCGGCGGAGGCCCTATATGGCTACACCTTC.

In this sample, this clone turned up once. J is TRBJ1-3 and V is TRBV6-1; D possibly corresponds to TRBD1 (5 bases). Trimming took 2 bases from V and 4 from J, leaving 12 bases between them. CDR1 and CDR2 from the germline V gene are MNHNS and SASEGT. The CDR3 length is 15 residues. CDR3 DNA: TGTGCCAGCAGTGAATGGGGGTCAGGCGGAAACACCATATATTTT. Translation: CASSEWGSGGNTIYF.

J is TRBJ1-1 and V is TRBV15, with unresolved D. The germline gives CDR1 LNHNV, CDR2 YYDKDF (reference sequence). There are 14 residues in the CDR3. V lost 0 bases and J 0 bases, leaving 5 bases between the germline ends. The CDR3, as DNA: TGTGCCACCAGCAGAGACTCGGTGAACACTGAAGCTTTCTTT. This translates into CATSRDSVNTEAFF.

The chain uses TRBV6-5 and TRBJ1-2, with D hard to call. The V gene's germline CDR1 is MNHEY and CDR2 SVGAGI. This CDR3 is built from 15 residues. The V and J ends lost 0 bases and 4 bases respectively, with 12 bases between them. Written as DNA, the CDR3 is TGTGCCAGCAGTTACTCCTTGGTGAGAGGCTATGGCTACACCTTC. This codes for CASSYSLVRGYGYTF.

The genes are TRBV9 and TRBJ1-5; D ambiguous. Germline V gene lookup returns CDR1 SGDLS and CDR2 YYNGEE. This CDR3 is 12 amino acids long. V was clipped by 7 bases and J by 1 base, with 6 bases between them. CDR3 nucleotides: TGTGCCAGCGGTCAGAGCAATCAGCCCCAGCATTTT. Residues: CASGQSNQPQHF.

The V gene is TRBV7-2, the J gene TRBJ1-5, with TRBD1 as a possible D gene (6 bases). V shed 5 bases and J shed 3 bases, with 11 bases lying between them. This CDR3 contains 14 residues. Germline CDR1 SGHTA, CDR2 FQGNSA. The CDR3 loop reads CASSQGQPNQPQHF. As DNA, the CDR3 is TGTGCCAGCAGCCAAGGACAGCCCAATCAGCCCCAGCATTTT.

The chain couples TRBV19 to TRBJ1-4; possible D gene TRBD1, 5 bases. Trimming stripped 5 bases from V and 1 base from J, with 14 bases between. The CDR3 has 16 residues. CDR1 and CDR2 from the germline V gene are LNHDA and SQIVND (reference sequence). The chain's CDR3 is CASSVTRQRTNEKLFF. The CDR3 region has the DNA TGTGCCAGTAGTGTTACAAGACAGAGAACTAATGAAAAACTGTTTTTT.

The rearrangement links TRBV27 to TRBJ2-1; 10 bases fit TRBD1. The CDR3 totals 15 residues. V lost 6 bases to trimming and J lost 6 bases; unmatched junction nucleotides: 8. The germline CDR1 and CDR2 sequences are MNHEY and SMNVEV (reference sequence). In DNA form, the CDR3 reads TGTGCCAGCAGCCTAGACAGGGGGCATCGCAATGAGCAGTTCTTC. Its translation is CASSLDRGHRNEQFF.

The rearrangement links TRBV3-1 (or the pseudogene TRBV3-2) to TRBJ2-5, with D perhaps matching TRBD1 or TRBD2 (6 bases each). CDR3 length equals 17 residues. Germline V gene data show CDR1 as LGHDT and CDR2 as YNNKEL (reference sequence). V shed 0 bases and J shed 0 bases, with 14 bases lying between them. The CDR3 loop is CASSQDRRGTHQETQYF. DNA for the CDR3: TGTGCCAGCAGCCAAGATAGGAGGGGGACCCACCAAGAGACCCAGTACTTC.

This clone has a single count. The chain links TRBV30 to TRBJ1-1; unclear D gene. Germline CDR1 is GTSNPN and CDR2 is SVGIG (reference sequence). The CDR3 has 12 residues. The ends were cut back, 4 bases at V and 7 bases at J, with 13 bases in the middle. CDR3 sequence reads: CAWNPPGIEAFF. The CDR3, as DNA: TGTGCCTGGAATCCCCCGGGGATTGAAGCTTTCTTT.

This chain uses TRBV3-1 (or the pseudogene TRBV3-2) with TRBJ2-5; no clear D. The V end was cut by 6 bases, the J end by 4 bases, with 9 bases between. This CDR3 comprises 12 residues. The germline gives CDR1 LGHDT, CDR2 YNNKEL (reference sequence). The CDR3 spells CASSPGRETQYF. Here the CDR3 DNA reads TGTGCCAGCAGTCCGGGCCGAGAGACCCAGTACTTC.

The chain links TRBV14 to TRBJ2-1; TRBD1 is a possible D gene (6 bases). The CDR3 covers 15 residues. The V gene's germline CDR1 is SGHDN and CDR2 FVKESK. Trimming removed 0 bases from V and 10 bases from J, with 16 bases in between. The DNA for the CDR3 is TGTGCCAGCAGCCAAGATAGGGGGAGCGGCTTAGAGCAGTTCTTC. Its translation is CASSQDRGSGLEQFF.

The CDR3 loop is CASSLTGTNSPLHF. CDR3 coding DNA: TGTGCCAGCAGTTTGACCGGGACGAATTCACCCCTCCACTTT. The chain links TRBV27 to TRBJ1-6; the D gene is possibly TRBD1 (5 bases). Germline lookup yields CDR1 MNHEY and CDR2 SMNVEV (reference sequence). The CDR3 is 14 amino acids. The V end was cut by 3 bases, the J end by 7 bases, with 10 bases between.

About this clone: At one end, the junction sequence differs from germline, possibly due to a read error. The V call is TRBV28, the J call TRBJ2-2; D remains unclear. The germline gives CDR1 MDHEN, CDR2 SYDVKM. The CDR3 consists of 11 residues. DNA for the CDR3: TGTGTCAGCAGTTTAGAGGGGGAGCTGTTTTTT. Protein product: CVSSLEGELFF.

The rearrangement uses TRBV5-1 and TRBJ1-1; 8 bases align to TRBD1. There are 17 residues in the CDR3. V dropped 0 bases and J dropped 3; count of bases not matched to a gene: 10. CDR1 and CDR2 from the germline V gene are SGHRS and YFSETQ. CDR3 loop: CASSLGSRTGSDTEAFF. CDR3 DNA sequence: TGCGCCAGCAGCTTGGGCTCCCGGACAGGGTCTGACACTGAAGCTTTCTTT.